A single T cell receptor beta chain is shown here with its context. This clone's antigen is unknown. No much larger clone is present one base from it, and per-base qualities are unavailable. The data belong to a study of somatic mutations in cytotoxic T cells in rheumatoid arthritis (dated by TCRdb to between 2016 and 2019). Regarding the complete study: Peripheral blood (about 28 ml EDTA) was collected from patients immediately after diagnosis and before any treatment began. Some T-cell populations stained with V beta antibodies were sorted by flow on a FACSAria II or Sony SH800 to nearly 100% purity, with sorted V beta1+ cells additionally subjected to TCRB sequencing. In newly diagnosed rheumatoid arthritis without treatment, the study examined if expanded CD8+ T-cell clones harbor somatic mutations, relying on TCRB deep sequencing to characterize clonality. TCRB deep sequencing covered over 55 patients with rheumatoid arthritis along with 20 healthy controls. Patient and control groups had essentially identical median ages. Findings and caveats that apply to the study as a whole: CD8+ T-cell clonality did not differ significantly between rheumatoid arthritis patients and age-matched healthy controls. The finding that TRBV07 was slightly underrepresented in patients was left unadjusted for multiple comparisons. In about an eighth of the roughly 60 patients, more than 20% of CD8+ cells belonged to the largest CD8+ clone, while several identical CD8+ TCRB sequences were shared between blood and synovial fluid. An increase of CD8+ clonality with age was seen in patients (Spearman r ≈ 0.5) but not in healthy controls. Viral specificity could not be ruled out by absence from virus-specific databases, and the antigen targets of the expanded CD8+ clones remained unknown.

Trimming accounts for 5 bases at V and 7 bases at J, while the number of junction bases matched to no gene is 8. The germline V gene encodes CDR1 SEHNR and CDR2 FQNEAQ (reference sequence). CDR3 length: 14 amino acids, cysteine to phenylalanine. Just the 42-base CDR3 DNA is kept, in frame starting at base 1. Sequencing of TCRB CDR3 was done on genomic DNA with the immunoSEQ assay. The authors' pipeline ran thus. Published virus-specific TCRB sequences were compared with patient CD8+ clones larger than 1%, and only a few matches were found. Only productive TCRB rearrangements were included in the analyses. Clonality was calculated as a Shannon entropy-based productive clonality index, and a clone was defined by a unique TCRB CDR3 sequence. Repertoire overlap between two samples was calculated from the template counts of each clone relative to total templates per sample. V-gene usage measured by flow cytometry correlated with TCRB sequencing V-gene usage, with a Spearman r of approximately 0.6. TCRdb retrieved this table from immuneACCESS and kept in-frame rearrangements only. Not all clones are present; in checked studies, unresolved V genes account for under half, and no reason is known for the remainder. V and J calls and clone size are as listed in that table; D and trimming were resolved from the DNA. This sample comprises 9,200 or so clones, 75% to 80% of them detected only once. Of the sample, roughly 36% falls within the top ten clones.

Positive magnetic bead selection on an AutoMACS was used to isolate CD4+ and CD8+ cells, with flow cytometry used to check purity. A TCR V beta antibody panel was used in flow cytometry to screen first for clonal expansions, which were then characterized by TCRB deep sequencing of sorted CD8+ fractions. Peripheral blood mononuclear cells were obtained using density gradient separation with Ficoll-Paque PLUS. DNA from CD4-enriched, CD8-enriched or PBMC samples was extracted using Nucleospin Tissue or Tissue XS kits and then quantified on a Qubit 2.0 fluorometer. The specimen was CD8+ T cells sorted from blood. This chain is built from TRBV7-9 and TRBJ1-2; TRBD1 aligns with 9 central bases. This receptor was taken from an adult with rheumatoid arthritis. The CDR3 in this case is CASSTGQGYLGYTF. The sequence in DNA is TGTGCCAGCAGCACGGGACAGGGTTATCTTGGCTACACCTTC.